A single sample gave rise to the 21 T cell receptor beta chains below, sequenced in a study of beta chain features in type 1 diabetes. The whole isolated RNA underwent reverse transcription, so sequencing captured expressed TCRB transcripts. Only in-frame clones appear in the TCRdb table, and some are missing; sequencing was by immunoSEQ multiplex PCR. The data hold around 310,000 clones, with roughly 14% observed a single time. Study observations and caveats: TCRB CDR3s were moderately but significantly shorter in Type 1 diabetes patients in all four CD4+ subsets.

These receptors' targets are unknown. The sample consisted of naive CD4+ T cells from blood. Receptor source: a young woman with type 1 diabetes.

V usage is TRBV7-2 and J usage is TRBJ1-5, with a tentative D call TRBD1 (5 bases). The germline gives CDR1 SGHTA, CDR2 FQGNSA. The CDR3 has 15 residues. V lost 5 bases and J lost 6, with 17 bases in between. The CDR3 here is CASSPQLFQGQPQHF. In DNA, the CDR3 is TGTGCCAGCAGCCCCCAGCTGTTCCAGGGTCAGCCCCAGCATTTT.

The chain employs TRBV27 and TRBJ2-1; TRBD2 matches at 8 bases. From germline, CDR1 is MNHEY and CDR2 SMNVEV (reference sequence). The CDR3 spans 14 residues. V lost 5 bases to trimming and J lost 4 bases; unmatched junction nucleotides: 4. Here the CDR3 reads CASSSGRRYNEQFF. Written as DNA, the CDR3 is TGTGCCAGCAGTAGCGGGAGACGATACAATGAGCAGTTCTTC.

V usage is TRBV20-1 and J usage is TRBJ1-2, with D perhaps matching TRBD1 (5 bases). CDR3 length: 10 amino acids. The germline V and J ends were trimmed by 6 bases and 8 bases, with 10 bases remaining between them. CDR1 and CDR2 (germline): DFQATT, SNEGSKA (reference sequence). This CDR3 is CSAAGDGYTF. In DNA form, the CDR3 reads TGCAGTGCGGCGGGGGACGGCTACACCTTC.

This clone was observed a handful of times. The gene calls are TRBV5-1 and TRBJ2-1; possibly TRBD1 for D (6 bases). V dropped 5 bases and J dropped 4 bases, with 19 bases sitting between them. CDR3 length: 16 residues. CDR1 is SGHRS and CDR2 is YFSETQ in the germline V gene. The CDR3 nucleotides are TGCGCCAGCAGTCCTACAGGGATCCGGCTATACAATGAGCAGTTCTTC. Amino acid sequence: CASSPTGIRLYNEQFF.

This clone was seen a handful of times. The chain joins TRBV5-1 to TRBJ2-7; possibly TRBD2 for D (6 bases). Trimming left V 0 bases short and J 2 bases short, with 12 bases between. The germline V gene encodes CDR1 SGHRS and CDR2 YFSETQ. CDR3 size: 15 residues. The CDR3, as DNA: TGCGCCAGCAGCTTGGGGGTAGCGGTTACCTACGAGCAGTACTTC. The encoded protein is CASSLGVAVTYEQYF.

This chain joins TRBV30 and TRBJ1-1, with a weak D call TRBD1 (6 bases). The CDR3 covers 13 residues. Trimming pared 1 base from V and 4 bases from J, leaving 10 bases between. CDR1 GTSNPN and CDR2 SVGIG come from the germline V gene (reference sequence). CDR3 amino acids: CAWSGGRSTEAFF. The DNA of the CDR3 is TGTGCCTGGAGTGGGGGGCGAAGCACTGAAGCTTTCTTT.

In DNA, the CDR3 is TGTGCCACCAGCAGAGGGGATAGCGGGAGGAGTGAGCAGTTCTTC. This gives the protein CATSRGDSGRSEQFF. The chain has TRBV15 and TRBJ2-1; 10 bases map to TRBD2. Germline lookup yields CDR1 LNHNV and CDR2 YYDKDF (reference sequence). Germline trimming cut 1 base from V and 9 bases from J; bases unmatched to any gene: 6. CDR3 size: 15 residues. Together with reference TRBV15 and TRBJ2-1, the CDR3 gives the full variable domain: DAMVIQNPRYQVTQFGKPVTLSCSQTLNHNVMYWYQQKSSQAPKLLFHYYDKDFNNEADTPDNFQSRRPNTSFCFLDIRSPGLGDTAMYLCATSRGDSGRSEQFFGPGTRLTVL.

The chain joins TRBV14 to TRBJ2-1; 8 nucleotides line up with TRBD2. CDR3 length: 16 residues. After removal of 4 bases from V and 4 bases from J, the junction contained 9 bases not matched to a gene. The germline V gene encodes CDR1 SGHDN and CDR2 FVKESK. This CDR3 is CASSLYGRALYNEQFF. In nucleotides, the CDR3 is TGTGCCAGCAGCCTCTACGGGAGGGCATTGTACAATGAGCAGTTCTTC.

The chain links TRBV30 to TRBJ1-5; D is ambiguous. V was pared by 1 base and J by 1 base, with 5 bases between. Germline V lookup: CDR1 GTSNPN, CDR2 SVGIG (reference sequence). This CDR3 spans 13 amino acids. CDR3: CAWSASSNQPQHF. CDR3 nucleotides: TGTGCCTGGAGTGCCTCGAGCAATCAGCCCCAGCATTTT.

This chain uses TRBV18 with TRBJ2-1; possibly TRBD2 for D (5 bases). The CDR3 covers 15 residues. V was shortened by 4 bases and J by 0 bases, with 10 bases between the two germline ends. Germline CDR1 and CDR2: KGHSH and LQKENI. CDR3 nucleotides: TGTGCCAGCTCACTCCAGCGGAGCTCCTACAATGAGCAGTTCTTC. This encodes CASSLQRSSYNEQFF.

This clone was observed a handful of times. CDR3 sequence (DNA): TGTGCCAGCTCCTCCCAGGGGAACTATGGCTACACCTTC. Protein sequence: CASSSQGNYGYTF. The chain combines TRBV18 with TRBJ1-2, with TRBD1 as a possible D gene (6 bases). CDR1 is KGHSH, CDR2 LQKENI, per germline. This CDR3 is 13 amino acids long. V was cut by 6 bases and J by 2 bases, with 10 bases left in between.

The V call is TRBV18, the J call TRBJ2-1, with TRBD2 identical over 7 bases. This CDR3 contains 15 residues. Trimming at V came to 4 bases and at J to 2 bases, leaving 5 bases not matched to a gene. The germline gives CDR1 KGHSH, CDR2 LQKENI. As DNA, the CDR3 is TGTGCCAGCTCACAAAGCGGGAAGACCTACAATGAGCAGTTCTTC. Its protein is CASSQSGKTYNEQFF.

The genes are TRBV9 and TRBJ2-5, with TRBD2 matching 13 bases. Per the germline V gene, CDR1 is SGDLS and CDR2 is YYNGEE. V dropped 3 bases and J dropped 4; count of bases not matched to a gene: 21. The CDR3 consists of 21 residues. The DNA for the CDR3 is TGTGCCAGCAGCGAAGCTTTAGACGGGACTAGCGGGAAAAGGTGCAGAGAGACCCAGTACTTC. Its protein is CASSEALDGTSGKRCRETQYF.

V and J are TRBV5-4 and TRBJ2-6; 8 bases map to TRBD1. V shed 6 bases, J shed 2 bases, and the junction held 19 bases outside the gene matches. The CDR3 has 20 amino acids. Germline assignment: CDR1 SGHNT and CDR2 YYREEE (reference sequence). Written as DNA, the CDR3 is TGTGCCAGCACCCGACTTGGAGGGGCGGCGACAGGGGCTGGGGCCAACGTCCTGACTTTC. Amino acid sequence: CASTRLGGAATGAGANVLTF.

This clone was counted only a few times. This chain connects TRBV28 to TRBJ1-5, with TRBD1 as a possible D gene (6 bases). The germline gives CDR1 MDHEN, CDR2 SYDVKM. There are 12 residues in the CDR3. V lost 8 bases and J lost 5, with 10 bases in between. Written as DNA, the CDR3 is TGTGCCAGCCAGGGGCCCCATCAGCCCCAGCATTTT. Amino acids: CASQGPHQPQHF.

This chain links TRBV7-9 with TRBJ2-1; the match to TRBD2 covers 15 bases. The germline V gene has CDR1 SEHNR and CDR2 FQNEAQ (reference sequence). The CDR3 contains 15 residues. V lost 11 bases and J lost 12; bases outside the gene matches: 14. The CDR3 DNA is TGTGCCGCAAGCGGGACTAGCGGGAGGAGCGGCGGGCAGTTCTTC. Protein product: CAASGTSGRSGGQFF.

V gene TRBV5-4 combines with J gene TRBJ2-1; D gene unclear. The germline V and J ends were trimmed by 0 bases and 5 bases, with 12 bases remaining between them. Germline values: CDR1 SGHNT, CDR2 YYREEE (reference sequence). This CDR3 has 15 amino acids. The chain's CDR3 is CASSLAQQTNNEQFF. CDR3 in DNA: TGTGCCAGCAGCTTGGCCCAACAGACCAACAATGAGCAGTTCTTC.

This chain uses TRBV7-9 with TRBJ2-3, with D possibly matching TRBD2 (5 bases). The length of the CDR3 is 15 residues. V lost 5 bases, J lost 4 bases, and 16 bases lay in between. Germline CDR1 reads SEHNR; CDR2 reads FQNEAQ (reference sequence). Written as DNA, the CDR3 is TGTGCCAGCAGCAAAGGAGGTGGTAGCGCAGATACGCAGTATTTT. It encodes CASSKGGGSADTQYF.

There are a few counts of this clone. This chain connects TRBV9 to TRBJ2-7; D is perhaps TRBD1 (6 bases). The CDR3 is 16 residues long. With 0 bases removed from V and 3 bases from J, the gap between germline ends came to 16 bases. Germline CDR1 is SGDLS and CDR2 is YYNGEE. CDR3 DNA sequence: TGTGCCAGCAGCGTAGACCCCTTTGGACAGTTCTACGAGCAGTACTTC. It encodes CASSVDPFGQFYEQYF.

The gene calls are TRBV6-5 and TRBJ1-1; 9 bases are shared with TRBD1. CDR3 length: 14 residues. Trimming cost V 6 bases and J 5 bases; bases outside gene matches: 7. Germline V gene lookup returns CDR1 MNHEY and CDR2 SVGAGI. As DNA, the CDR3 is TGTGCCAGCAGCTCTGGACAGGGGAGGACTGAAGCTTTCTTT. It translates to CASSSGQGRTEAFF.

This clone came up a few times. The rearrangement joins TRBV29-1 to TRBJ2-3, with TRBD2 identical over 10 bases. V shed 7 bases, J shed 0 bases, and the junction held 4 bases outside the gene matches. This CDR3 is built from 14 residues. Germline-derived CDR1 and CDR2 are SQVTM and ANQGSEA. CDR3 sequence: CSGEAGGSTDTQYF. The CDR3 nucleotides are TGCAGCGGCGAAGCGGGAGGGAGCACAGATACGCAGTATTTT.